Sequencing of this TCR beta chain was carried out in a study of neoadjuvant anti-PD-1 for oral cavity cancer. The overall study: Patients mostly received three to four biweekly nivolumab doses at 3 mg/kg before surgery. Whole-study results and caveats: With three patients per group, TCR findings need larger cohorts.

About this clone itself: Its antigen is undetermined.

Germline V gene sequence: CDR1 LNHDA, CDR2 SQIVND (reference sequence). V shed 4 bases and J 1 base; nucleotides not matched to a gene: 7. This CDR3 has 17 residues. Using immunoSEQ multiplex PCR, the repertoire was profiled, and TCRdb retains in-frame clones only, with some absent. This table holds 15,000 to 20,000 clones, about 67% found once. This clonotype originated in a person aged 35-79 years with oral cavity squamous cell carcinoma. The rearrangement uses TRBV19 and TRBJ2-5, with 12 bases identical to TRBD2. The sample in question was PBMCs, obtained before nivolumab (anti-PD-1) treatment. The CDR3 nucleotides are TGTGCCAGTAGTAGCCCCCGACTAGCGGGGGCCCAAGAGACCCAGTACTTC. Its translation is CASSSPRLAGAQETQYF.